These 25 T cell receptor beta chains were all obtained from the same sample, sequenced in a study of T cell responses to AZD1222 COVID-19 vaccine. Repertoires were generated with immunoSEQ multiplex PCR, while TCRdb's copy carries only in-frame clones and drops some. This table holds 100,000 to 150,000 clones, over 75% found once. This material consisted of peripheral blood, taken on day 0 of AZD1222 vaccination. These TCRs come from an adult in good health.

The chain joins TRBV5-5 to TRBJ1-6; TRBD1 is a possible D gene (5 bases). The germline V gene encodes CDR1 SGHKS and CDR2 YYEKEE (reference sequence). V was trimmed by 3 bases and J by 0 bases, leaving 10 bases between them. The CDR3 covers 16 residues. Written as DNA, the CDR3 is TGTGCCAGCAGCTCTGCAGGGAGCTCCTATAATTCACCCCTCCACTTT. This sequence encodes CASSSAGSSYNSPLHF.

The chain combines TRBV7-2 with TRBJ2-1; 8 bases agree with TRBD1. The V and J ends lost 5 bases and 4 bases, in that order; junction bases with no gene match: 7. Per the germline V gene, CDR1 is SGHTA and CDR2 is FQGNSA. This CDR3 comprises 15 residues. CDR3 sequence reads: CASSRQGAVYNEQFF. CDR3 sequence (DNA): TGTGCCAGCAGCCGGCAGGGGGCGGTTTACAATGAGCAGTTCTTC.

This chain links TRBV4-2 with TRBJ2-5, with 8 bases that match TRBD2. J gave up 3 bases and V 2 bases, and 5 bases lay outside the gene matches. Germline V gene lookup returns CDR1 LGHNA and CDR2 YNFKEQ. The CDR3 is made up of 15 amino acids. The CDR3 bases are TGTGCCAGCAGCCAAAAGAGCGGGAGTAAAGAGACCCAGTACTTC. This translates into CASSQKSGSKETQYF.

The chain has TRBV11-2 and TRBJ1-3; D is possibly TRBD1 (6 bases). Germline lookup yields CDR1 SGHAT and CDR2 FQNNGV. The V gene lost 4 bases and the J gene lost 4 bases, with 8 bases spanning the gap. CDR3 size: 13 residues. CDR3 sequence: CASSSGQGNTIYF. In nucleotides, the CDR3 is TGTGCCAGCAGCTCCGGACAGGGAAACACCATATATTTT.

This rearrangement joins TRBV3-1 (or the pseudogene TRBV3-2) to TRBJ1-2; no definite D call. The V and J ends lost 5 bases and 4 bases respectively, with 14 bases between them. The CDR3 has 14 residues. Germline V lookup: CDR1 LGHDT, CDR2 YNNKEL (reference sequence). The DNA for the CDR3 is TGTGCCAGCAGCAAGGCCCCCGGGCCCTATGGCTACACCTTC. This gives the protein CASSKAPGPYGYTF.

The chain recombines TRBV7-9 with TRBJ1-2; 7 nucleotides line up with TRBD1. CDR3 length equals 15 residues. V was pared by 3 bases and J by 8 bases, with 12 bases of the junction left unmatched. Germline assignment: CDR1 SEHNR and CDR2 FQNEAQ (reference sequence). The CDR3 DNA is TGTGCCAGCAGCTTTTGGTCGCAGGGGGGGAACGGCTACACCTTC. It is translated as CASSFWSQGGNGYTF.

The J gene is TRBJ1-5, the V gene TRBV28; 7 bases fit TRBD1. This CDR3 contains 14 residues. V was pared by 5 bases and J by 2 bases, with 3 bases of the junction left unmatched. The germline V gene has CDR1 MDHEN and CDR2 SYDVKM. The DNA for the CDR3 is TGTGCCAGCAGTGGGGACAGAGGCAATCAGCCCCAGCATTTT. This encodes CASSGDRGNQPQHF.

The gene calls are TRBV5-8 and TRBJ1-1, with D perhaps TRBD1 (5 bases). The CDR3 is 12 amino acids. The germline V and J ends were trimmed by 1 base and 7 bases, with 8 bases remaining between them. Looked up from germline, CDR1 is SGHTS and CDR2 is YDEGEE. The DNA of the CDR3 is TGTGCCAGCAGCTTGAGGGGTTTTGAAGCTTTCTTT. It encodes CASSLRGFEAFF.

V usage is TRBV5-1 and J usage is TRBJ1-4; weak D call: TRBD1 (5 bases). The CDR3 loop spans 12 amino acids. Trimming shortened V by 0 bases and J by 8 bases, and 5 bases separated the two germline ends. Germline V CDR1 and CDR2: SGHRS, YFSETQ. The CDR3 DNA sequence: TGCGCCAGCAGCTTGGACAGGGAAAAACTGTTTTTT. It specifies CASSLDREKLFF.

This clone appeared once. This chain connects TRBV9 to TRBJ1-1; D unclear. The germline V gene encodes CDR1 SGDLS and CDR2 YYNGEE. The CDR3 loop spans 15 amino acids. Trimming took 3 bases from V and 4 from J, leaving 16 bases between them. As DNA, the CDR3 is TGTGCCAGCAGCGCTATTTCCAGAGCTGGCACTGAAGCTTTCTTT. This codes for CASSAISRAGTEAFF.

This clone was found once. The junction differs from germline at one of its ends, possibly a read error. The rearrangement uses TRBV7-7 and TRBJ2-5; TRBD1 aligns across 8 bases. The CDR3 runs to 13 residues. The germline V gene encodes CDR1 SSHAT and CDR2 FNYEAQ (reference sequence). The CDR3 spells CASSVTGEETQYF. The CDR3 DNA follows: TGTGCTAGCAGCGTGACAGGGGAGGAGACCCAGTACTTC.

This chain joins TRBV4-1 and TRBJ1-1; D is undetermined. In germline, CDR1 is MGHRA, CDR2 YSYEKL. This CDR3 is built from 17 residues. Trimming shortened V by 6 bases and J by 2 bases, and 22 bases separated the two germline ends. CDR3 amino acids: CASSRTAGTDGNTEAFF. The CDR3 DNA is TGCGCCAGCAGTCGAACCGCGGGTACCGACGGTAACACTGAAGCTTTCTTT.

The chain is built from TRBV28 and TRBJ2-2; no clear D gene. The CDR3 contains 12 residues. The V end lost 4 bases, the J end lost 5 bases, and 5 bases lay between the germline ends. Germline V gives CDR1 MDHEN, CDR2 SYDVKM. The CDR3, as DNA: TGTGCCAGCAGTTCCAGTACCGGGGAGCTGTTTTTT. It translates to CASSSSTGELFF.

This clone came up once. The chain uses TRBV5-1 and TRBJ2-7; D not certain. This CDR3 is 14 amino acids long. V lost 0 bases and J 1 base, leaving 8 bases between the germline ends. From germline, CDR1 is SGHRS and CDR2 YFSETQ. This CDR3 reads CASSLGWGSYEQYF. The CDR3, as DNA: TGCGCCAGCAGCTTGGGATGGGGATCCTACGAGCAGTACTTC.

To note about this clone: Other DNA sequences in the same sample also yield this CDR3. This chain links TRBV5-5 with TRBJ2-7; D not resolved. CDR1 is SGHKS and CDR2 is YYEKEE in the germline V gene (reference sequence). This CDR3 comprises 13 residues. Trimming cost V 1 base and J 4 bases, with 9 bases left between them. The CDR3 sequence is CASSLSLPYEQYF. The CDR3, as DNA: TGTGCCAGCAGCTTGTCGTTGCCTTACGAGCAGTACTTC.

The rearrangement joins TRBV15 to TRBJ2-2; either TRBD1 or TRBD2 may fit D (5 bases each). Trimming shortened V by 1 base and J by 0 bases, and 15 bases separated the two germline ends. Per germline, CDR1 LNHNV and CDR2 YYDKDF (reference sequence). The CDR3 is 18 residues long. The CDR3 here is CATSRGKGRRTNTGELFF. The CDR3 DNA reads TGTGCCACCAGCAGAGGGAAGGGACGCCGGACGAACACCGGGGAGCTGTTTTTT.

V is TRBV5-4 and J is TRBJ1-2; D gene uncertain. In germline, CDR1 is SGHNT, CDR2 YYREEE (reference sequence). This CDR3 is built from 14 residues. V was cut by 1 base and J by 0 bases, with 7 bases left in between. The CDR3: CASSLYGSNYGYTF. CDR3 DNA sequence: TGTGCCAGCAGCTTGTACGGTTCTAACTATGGCTACACCTTC. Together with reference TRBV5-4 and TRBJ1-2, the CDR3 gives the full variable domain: ETGVTQSPTHLIKTRGQQVTLRCSSQSGHNTVSWYQQALGQGPQFIFQYYREEENGRGNFPPRFSGLQFPNYSSELNVNALELDDSALYLCASSLYGSNYGYTFGSGTRLTVV.

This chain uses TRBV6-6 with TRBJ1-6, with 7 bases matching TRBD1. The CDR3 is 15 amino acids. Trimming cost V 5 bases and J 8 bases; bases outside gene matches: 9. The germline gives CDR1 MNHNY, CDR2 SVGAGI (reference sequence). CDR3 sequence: CASSRIDRAHSPLHF. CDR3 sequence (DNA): TGTGCCAGCAGTCGAATCGACAGGGCTCATTCACCCCTCCACTTT.

CDR3 nucleotides: TGTGCCAGCAGACCGGGACTAGCGGGAGGCAATGAGCAGTTCTTC. Amino acids: CASRPGLAGGNEQFF. This rearrangement joins TRBV25-1 to TRBJ2-1; TRBD2 matches 15 bases. Germline trimming cut 6 bases from V and 6 bases from J; bases unmatched to any gene: 3. CDR1 and CDR2 from the germline V gene are MGHDK and SYGVNS. The CDR3 contains 15 residues.

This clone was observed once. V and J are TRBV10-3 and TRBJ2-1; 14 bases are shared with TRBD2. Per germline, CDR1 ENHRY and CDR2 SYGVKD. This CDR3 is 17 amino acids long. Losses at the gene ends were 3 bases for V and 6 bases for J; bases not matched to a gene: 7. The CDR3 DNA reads TGTGCCATCAGTGATCTCCGAGGACTAGCGGGAGGCAATGAGCAGTTCTTC. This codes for CAISDLRGLAGGNEQFF.

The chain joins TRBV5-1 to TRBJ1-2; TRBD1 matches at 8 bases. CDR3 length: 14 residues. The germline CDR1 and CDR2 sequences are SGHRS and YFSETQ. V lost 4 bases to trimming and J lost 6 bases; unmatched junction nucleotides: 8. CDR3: CASSVTTGEDGYTF. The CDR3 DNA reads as TGCGCCAGCAGCGTTACGACAGGGGAGGATGGCTACACCTTC.

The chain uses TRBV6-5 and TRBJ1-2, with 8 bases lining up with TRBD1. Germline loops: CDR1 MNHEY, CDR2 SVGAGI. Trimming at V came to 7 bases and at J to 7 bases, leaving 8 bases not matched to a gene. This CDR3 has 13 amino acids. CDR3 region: CASIRTGGGGYTF. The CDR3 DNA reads TGTGCCAGCATCAGAACAGGGGGAGGTGGCTACACCTTC.

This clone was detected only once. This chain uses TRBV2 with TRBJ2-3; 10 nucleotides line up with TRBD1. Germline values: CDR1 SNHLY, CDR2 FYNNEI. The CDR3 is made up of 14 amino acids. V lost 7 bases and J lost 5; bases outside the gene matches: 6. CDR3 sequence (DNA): TGTGCCAGCACCGACAGGGGGCTAGGAGATACGCAGTATTTT. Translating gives CASTDRGLGDTQYF.

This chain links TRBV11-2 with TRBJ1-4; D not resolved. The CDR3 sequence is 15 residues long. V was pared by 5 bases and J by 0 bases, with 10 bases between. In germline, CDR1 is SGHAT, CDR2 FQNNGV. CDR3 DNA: TGTGCCAGCAGCGGTGGAACATCAACTAATGAAAAACTGTTTTTT. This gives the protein CASSGGTSTNEKLFF.

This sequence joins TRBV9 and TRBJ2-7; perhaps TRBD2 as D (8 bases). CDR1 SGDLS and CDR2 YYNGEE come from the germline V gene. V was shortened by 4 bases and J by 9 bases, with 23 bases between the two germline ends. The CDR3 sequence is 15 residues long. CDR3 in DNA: TGTGCCAGCAGCCCCAGGGGACTAGAGGGGGCCAGGCAGTACTTC. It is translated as CASSPRGLEGARQYF.